The next 12 T cell receptor beta chains were all read from a single sample in a study of blood T cells in healthy people across ages. Together with a sample-barcoded 5' primer, a J-beta primer mix was included in a second PCR lasting about 7 to 12 cycles. TCRdb ran MiXCR on the 5' RACE reads and lists one entry per CDR3 protein. The data hold about a million distinct CDR3 sequences, with around 46% observed a single time. Sequences were obtained from blood. The receptor set was obtained from a man between 25 and 39 years old in good health.

The chain joins TRBV20-1 to TRBJ2-3; tentatively, D is TRBD2 (7 bases). V gave up 0 bases and J gave up 0 bases, with 13 bases separating them. The V gene's germline CDR1 is DFQATT and CDR2 SNEGSKA (reference sequence). This CDR3 has 16 residues. CDR3 bases: TGCAGTGCTAGAGATCCTGCGGGGGCTAGCACAGATACGCAGTATTTT. This translates into CSARDPAGASTDTQYF.

The chain combines TRBV4-2 with TRBJ1-5; 7 nucleotides match TRBD1. CDR1 and CDR2 (germline): LGHNA, YNFKEQ. The length of the CDR3 is 16 residues. The ends lost 6 bases at V and 3 bases at J; junction bases unmatched: 11. In nucleotides, the CDR3 is TGTGCCAGCAGTCACGCGGCCAGGGGGAACAATCAGCCCCAGCATTTT. Encoded protein: CASSHAARGNNQPQHF.

The chain recombines TRBV21-1 with TRBJ2-3; TRBD1 reflects the table's D call only, with no check against the DNA. TRBV21-1 is listed as a pseudogene. This CDR3 comprises 16 residues. Here the CDR3 reads CASSKCKNRYTDTQYF. The CDR3 bases are TGTGCCAGCAGCAAATGTAAGAACAGGTACACAGATACGCAGTATTTT.

In the case of this clonotype: The junction and the germline gene differ at one end; a read error may be behind it. The chain links TRBV7-9 to TRBJ1-2; D is uncertain. This CDR3 spans 16 amino acids. Germline CDR1 reads SEHNR; CDR2 reads FQNEAQ (reference sequence). DNA of the CDR3: TGTGCCAGCAGTTTAGGGCTTGGGTCAAGGACGTATGGCTACACCTTC. Its translation: CASSLGLGSRTYGYTF.

CDR3 residues: CASSQEDGVGANVLTF. The CDR3 nucleotides are TGTGCCAGCAGCCAAGAAGACGGAGTCGGGGCCAACGTCCTGACTTTC. V and J are TRBV4-2 and TRBJ2-6; the D is unclear. The CDR3 is 16 amino acids. The V gene lost 0 bases and the J gene lost 4 bases, with 10 bases spanning the gap. Germline values: CDR1 LGHNA, CDR2 YNFKEQ.

This chain uses TRBV20-1 with TRBJ2-5; 9 positions match TRBD2. V was clipped by 6 bases and J by 5 bases; unmatched bases: 4. Germline V gene lookup returns CDR1 DFQATT and CDR2 SNEGSKA (reference sequence). This CDR3 has 12 residues. As DNA, the CDR3 is TGCAGTGCAATAGCGGGGGTGGAGACCCAGTACTTC. It translates to CSAIAGVETQYF.

The chain is built from TRBV11-3 and TRBJ2-7; TRBD1 aligns across 7 bases. This CDR3 spans 18 amino acids. Looked up from germline, CDR1 is SGHNT and CDR2 is YENEEA. The ends lost 4 bases at V and 2 bases at J; junction bases unmatched: 17. CDR3 sequence reads: CASSSSGTALGVPYEQYF. The CDR3 DNA is TGTGCCAGCAGCTCTTCTGGGACAGCCTTAGGGGTGCCCTACGAGCAGTACTTC.

The chain joins TRBV5-1 to TRBJ2-3; 7 bases are shared with TRBD1. The germline gives CDR1 SGHRS, CDR2 YFSETQ. Germline trimming cut 1 base from V and 0 bases from J; bases unmatched to any gene: 5. The CDR3 runs to 16 residues. Written as DNA, the CDR3 is TGCGCCAGCAGCTTGCAACAGGGGAAAAGCACAGATACGCAGTATTTT. Translating it yields CASSLQQGKSTDTQYF.

This rearrangement joins TRBV29-1 to TRBJ1-2; the D gene is possibly TRBD1 (6 bases). This CDR3 contains 12 residues. The V gene's germline CDR1 is SQVTM and CDR2 ANQGSEA. V was trimmed by 4 bases and J by 2 bases, leaving 8 bases between them. This CDR3 is CSVGQGNYGYTF. The CDR3 coding sequence is TGCAGCGTTGGGCAGGGGAACTATGGCTACACCTTC.

This sequence joins TRBV12-3 or TRBV12-4 and TRBJ1-5; D not certain. Trimming shortened V by 2 bases and J by 0 bases, and 5 bases separated the two germline ends. This CDR3 is built from 14 residues. The CDR3 DNA reads TGTGCCAGCAGTTTATGGGATAGCAATCAGCCCCAGCATTTT. It is translated as CASSLWDSNQPQHF.

J is TRBJ2-7 and V is TRBV6-1; 15 positions match TRBD2. V trimming: 6 bases; J trimming: 5 bases; junction bases outside the gene matches: 14. Germline V gene lookup returns CDR1 MNHNS and CDR2 SASEGT. This CDR3 has 18 amino acids. CDR3 DNA: TGTGCCAGCAGACCAACCGGACTAGCGGGGGGGTCTGAGAACGAGCAGTACTTC. Protein product: CASRPTGLAGGSENEQYF.

The chain combines TRBV10-3 with TRBJ2-7; the D gene is possibly TRBD1 (6 bases). This CDR3 contains 14 residues. Per germline, CDR1 ENHRY and CDR2 SYGVKD. Between the trimmed V and J ends, which lost 5 bases and 6 bases, there was a span of 17 bases. The CDR3: CAISHAQGIGEQYF. Written as DNA, the CDR3 is TGTGCCATCAGTCACGCACAGGGAATCGGCGAGCAGTACTTC.